This T cell receptor (beta chain) was identified in a study of T cells in Graves' hyperthyroidism and ophthalmopathy. Study-wide findings and caveats: The model's output predicted ophthalmopathy at a median of about 6.5 months prior to onset.

Amplification of TCR beta CDR3 regions used RNA as the template. HTBI primers were the set used in a first-round RT-PCR of the TCR CDR3. TCRdb fed the multiplex PCR reads into MiXCR, producing one record per CDR3 protein. The sample includes about 590,000 distinct CDR3 sequences, 15% to 18% of them seen just once. This clonotype was seen only a few times. Its antigen is unknown. Germline V gene sequence: CDR1 DFQATT, CDR2 SNEGSKA (reference sequence). The CDR3 runs 15 residues. The germline V and J ends were trimmed by 2 bases and 4 bases, with 15 bases remaining between them. Hyperthyroidism patients were newly diagnosed, had disease duration under 2 months, and were aged 18 to 65 years. Uncontrolled infection, other autoimmune disease, pregnancy or lactation excluded patients. Clinical symptoms, serum thyroxine and TRAb, thyroid ultrasound and orbital computed tomography were used for the diagnoses.

This receptor was identified in a woman in her 30s with Graves' hyperthyroidism. The specimen sequenced was blood. The chain carries TRBV20-1 and TRBJ1-5; D is ambiguous. As DNA, the CDR3 is TGCAGTGCTAGAAAGCGGCAGGATAGGAATCAGCCCCAGCATTTT. Its translation is CSARKRQDRNQPQHF.